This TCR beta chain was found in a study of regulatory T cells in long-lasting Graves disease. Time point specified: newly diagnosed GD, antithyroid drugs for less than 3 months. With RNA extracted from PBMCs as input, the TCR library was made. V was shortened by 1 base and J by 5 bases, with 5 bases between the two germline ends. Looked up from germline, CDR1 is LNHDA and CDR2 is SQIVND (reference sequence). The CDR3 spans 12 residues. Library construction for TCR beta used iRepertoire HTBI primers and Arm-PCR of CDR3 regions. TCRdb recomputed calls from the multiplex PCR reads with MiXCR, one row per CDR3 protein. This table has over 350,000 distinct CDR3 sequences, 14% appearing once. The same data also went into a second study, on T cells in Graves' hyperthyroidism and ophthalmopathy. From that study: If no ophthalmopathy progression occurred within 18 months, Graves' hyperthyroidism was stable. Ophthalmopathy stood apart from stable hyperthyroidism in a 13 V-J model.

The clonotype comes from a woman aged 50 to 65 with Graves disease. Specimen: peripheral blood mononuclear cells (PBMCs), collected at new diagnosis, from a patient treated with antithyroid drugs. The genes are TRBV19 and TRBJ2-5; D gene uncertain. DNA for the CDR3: TGTGCCAGTAGTATAGGTCCGGAGACCCAGTACTTC. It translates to CASSIGPETQYF. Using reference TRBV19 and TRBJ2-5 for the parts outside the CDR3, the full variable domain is DGGITQSPKYLFRKEGQNVTLSCEQNLNHDAMYWYRQDPGQGLRLIYYSQIVNDFQKGDIAEGYSVSREKKESFPLTVTSAQKNPTAFYLCASSIGPETQYFGPGTRLLVL.